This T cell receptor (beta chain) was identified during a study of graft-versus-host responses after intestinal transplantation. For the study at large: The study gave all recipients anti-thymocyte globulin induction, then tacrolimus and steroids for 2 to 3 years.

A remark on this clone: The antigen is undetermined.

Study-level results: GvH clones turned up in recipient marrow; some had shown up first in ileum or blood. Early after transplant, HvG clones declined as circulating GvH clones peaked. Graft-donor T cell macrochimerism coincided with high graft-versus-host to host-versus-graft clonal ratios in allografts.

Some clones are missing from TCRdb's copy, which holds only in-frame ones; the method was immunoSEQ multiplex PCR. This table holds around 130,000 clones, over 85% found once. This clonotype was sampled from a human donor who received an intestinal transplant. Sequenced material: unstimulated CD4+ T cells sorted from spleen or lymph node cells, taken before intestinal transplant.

The CDR3 sequence is CASSPARGAVHEQFF. The CDR3 DNA follows: TGCGCCAGCAGCCCCGCCCGAGGGGCTGTACATGAGCAGTTCTTC. V usage is TRBV5-1 and J usage is TRBJ2-1; perhaps D is TRBD1 or TRBD2 (5 bases each). This CDR3 contains 15 residues. Trimming left V 4 bases short and J 8 bases short, with 19 bases between. The germline gives CDR1 SGHRS, CDR2 YFSETQ.